This T cell receptor beta chain stems from a study of T cells in localized non-small cell lung cancer. Here immunoSEQ multiplex PCR was the method, and the copy in TCRdb shows in-frame clones only, minus some. The repertoire includes about 41,000 clones, 86% of them detected once, and approximately 6.4% sits in the top ten. The CDR3 is 16 residues long. J lost 5 bases, V lost 4 bases, and 7 bases had no gene match. Per the germline V gene, CDR1 is LGHNA and CDR2 is YNFKEQ. Sequenced here: peripheral blood, sampled before any cancer treatment. The receptor was derived from a woman aged 18 to 55 with stage III lung adenocarcinoma. V usage is TRBV4-2 and J usage is TRBJ1-6, with 8 bases matching TRBD1. The CDR3: CASSPRTGTDNSPLHF. DNA of the CDR3: TGTGCCAGCAGCCCACGGACAGGGACGGATAATTCACCCCTCCACTTT.